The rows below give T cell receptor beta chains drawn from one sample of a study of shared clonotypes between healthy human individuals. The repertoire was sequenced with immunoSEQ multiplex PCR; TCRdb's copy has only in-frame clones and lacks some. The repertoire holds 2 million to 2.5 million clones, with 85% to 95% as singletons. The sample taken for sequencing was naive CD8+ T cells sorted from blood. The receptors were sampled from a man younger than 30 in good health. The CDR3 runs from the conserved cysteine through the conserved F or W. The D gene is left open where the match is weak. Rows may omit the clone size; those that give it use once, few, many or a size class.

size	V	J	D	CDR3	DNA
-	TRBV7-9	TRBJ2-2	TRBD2	CASSLVAGGPTGELFF	TGTGCCAGCAGCTTAGTTGCGGGAGGGCCCACCGGGGAGCTGTTTTTT
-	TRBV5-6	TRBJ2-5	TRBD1	CASSGQGETQYF	TGTGCCAGCAGCGGACAGGGGGAGACCCAGTACTTC
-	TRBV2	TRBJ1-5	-	CASSDGGAVQPQHF	TGTGCCAGCAGTGACGGGGGGGCGGTGCAGCCCCAGCATTTT
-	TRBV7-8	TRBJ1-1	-	CASRQDMVNTEAFF	TGTGCCAGCAGGCAAGACATGGTGAACACTGAAGCTTTCTTT
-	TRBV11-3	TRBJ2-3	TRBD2	CASSLGRGGADTQYF	TGTGCCAGCAGCTTAGGACGGGGGGGCGCAGATACGCAGTATTTT
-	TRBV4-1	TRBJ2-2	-	CASSGHLNTGELFF	TGCGCCAGCAGTGGACACTTGAACACCGGGGAGCTGTTTTTT
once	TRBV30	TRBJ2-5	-	CAWSASVQETQYF	TGTGCCTGGAGTGCTAGCGTTCAAGAGACCCAGTACTTC
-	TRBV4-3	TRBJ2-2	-	CASSHAASTGELFF	TGCGCCAGCAGCCACGCTGCCTCCACCGGGGAGCTGTTTTTT
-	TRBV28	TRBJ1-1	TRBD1	CASSDKDRGWVNTEAFF	TGTGCCAGCAGTGATAAGGACAGGGGATGGGTGAACACTGAAGCTTTCTTT
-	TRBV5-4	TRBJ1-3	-	CASSQWDGVAGNTIYF	TGTGCCAGCAGCCAGTGGGACGGAGTGGCTGGAAACACCATATATTTT
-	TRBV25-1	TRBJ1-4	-	CASSESLGAGEKLFF	TGTGCCAGCAGTGAATCTCTGGGGGCGGGGGAAAAACTGTTTTTT
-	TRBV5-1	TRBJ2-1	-	CASRRLGGSSYNEQFF	TGCGCCAGCAGGAGACTGGGCGGCAGCTCCTACAATGAGCAGTTCTTC
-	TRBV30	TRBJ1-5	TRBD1	CASGRTGGFQPQHF	TGTGCCTCCGGCCGGACAGGGGGCTTTCAGCCCCAGCATTTT
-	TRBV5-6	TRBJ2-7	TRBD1	CASSSISGQDIYEQYF	TGTGCCAGCAGCTCAATCTCCGGACAGGACATCTACGAGCAGTACTTC
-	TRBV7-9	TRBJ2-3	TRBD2	CASSPGEGRSFDTQYF	TGTGCCAGCAGCCCGGGGGAGGGACGGAGTTTTGATACGCAGTATTTT
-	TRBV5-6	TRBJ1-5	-	CASSLYGVSNQPQHF	TGTGCCAGCAGCTTGTACGGGGTTTCCAATCAGCCCCAGCATTTT
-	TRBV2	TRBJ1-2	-	CASSGGVYGYTF	TGTGCCAGCAGCGGAGGAGTCTATGGCTACACCTTC
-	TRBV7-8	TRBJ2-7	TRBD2	CASSWSLAGVLYEQYF	TGTGCCAGCAGCTGGAGCCTAGCGGGGGTCCTCTACGAGCAGTACTTC
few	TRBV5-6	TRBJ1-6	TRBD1	CASSHREGAKSSYNSPLHF	TGTGCCAGCAGCCACCGGGAGGGGGCTAAGAGCTCCTATAATTCACCCCTCCACTTT
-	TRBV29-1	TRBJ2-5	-	CSVPGTLETQYF	TGCAGCGTCCCCGGGACGCTTGAGACCCAGTACTTC
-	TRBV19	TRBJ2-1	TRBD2	CASSSLAGPNEQFF	TGTGCCAGTAGCTCTCTAGCGGGACCCAATGAGCAGTTCTTC
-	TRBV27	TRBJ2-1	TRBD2	CASSRGLAGGPNEQFF	TGTGCCAGCAGTCGGGGACTAGCGGGAGGGCCTAATGAGCAGTTCTTC
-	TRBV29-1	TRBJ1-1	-	CSVPGTEAFF	TGCAGCGTGCCTGGCACTGAAGCTTTCTTT
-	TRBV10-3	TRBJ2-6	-	CAISDKGGTGANVLTF	TGTGCCATCAGTGATAAAGGGGGTACTGGGGCCAACGTCCTGACTTTC
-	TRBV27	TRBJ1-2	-	CASRTLSQLSDGYTF	TGTGCCAGCAGGACCCTCTCGCAACTCTCGGATGGCTACACCTTC
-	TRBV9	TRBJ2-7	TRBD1	CASSLGQGGYEQYF	TGTGCCAGCAGCCTCGGACAGGGTGGCTACGAGCAGTACTTC
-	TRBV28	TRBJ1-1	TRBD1	CASSKGQLNTEAFF	TGTGCCAGCAGCAAGGGACAGTTGAACACTGAAGCTTTCTTT
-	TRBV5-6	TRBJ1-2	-	CASKYGDLNANYGYTF	TGTGCCAGCAAATATGGCGATTTGAATGCTAACTATGGCTACACCTTC
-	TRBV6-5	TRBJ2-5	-	CASSYSSSGQETQYF	TGTGCCAGCAGTTACTCGAGCAGTGGCCAAGAGACCCAGTACTTC
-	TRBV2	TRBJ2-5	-	CASTDPLAGETQYF	TGTGCCAGCACCGATCCTTTGGCCGGGGAGACCCAGTACTTC
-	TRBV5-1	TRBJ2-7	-	CASSLTDYEQYF	TGCGCCAGCAGCCTTACGGACTACGAGCAGTACTTC
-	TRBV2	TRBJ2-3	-	CASSRTSGRITDTQYF	TGTGCCAGCAGCCGGACCAGTGGCAGAATCACAGATACGCAGTATTTT
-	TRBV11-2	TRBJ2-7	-	CASRGQAYEQYF	TGTGCCAGCAGGGGACAAGCCTACGAGCAGTACTTC
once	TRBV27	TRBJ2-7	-	CASSPWGEAYEQYF	TGTGCCAGCAGCCCCTGGGGGGAGGCCTACGAGCAGTACTTC
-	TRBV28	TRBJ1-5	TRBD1	CAGQGAGQPQHF	TGTGCCGGGCAGGGGGCAGGTCAGCCCCAGCATTTT
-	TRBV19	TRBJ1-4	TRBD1	CAWGTGGQLDEKLFF	TGTGCCTGGGGGACAGGGGGCCAGCTGGATGAAAAACTGTTTTTT
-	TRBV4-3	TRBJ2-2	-	CASSQDSTAGELFF	TGCGCCAGCAGCCAAGATTCGACGGCCGGGGAGCTGTTTTTT
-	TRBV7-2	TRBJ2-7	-	CASSFLTYEQYF	TGTGCCAGCAGCTTTCTTACCTACGAGCAGTACTTC
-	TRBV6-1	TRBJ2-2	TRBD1	CASSEAAQGAEGTGELFF	TGTGCCAGCAGTGAAGCAGCGCAGGGGGCAGAAGGGACCGGGGAGCTGTTTTTT
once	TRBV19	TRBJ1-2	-	CASSIWAAYGYTF	TGTGCCAGTAGTATATGGGCGGCGTATGGCTACACCTTC
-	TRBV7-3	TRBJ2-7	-	CASSLNSLYEQYF	TGTGCCAGCAGCTTGAACAGCCTCTACGAGCAGTACTTC
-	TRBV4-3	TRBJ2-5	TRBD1	CASSQRTGGLETQYF	TGCGCCAGCAGCCAACGGACAGGGGGCTTGGAGACCCAGTACTTC
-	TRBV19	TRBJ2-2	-	CASSRRATGELFF	TGTGCCAGTAGTAGACGAGCCACCGGGGAGCTGTTTTTT
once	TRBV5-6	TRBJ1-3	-	CASSLTRSGNTIYF	TGTGCCAGCAGCTTGACGAGATCTGGAAACACCATATATTTT
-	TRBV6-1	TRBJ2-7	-	CASRGAGNYEQYF	TGTGCCAGCAGGGGAGCAGGGAACTACGAGCAGTACTTC
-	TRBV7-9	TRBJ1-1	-	CASSSRTEKAFF	TGTGCCAGCAGCTCTCGGACAGAGAAAGCTTTCTTT
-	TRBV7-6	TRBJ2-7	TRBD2	CASSLGLGSSYEQYF	TGTGCCAGCAGCTTGGGACTAGGGAGCTCCTACGAGCAGTACTTC
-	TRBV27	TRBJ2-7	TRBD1	CASSTHRDSFEQYF	TGTGCCAGCAGTACCCACAGGGACAGTTTCGAGCAGTACTTC
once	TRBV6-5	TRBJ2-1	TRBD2	CASSYSIVHGGEQFF	TGTGCCAGCAGTTACTCGATAGTCCACGGGGGGGAGCAGTTCTTC
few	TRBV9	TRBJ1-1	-	CASSVRGGNTEAFF	TGTGCCAGCAGCGTCAGGGGCGGGAACACTGAAGCTTTCTTT
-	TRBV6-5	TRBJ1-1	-	CASSWGIMNTEAFF	TGTGCCAGCAGTTGGGGGATTATGAACACTGAAGCTTTCTTT
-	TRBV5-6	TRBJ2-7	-	CASSFFYSLDYEQYF	TGTGCCAGCAGCTTTTTTTACTCCCTGGACTACGAGCAGTACTTC
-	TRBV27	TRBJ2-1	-	CASSLSGGSSYNEQFF	TGTGCCAGCAGTTTATCGGGCGGTAGCTCCTACAATGAGCAGTTCTTC
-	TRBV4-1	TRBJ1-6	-	CASSEGAYNSPLHF	TGCGCCAGCAGCGAGGGCGCCTATAATTCACCCCTCCACTTT
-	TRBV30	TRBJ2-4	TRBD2	CAWGRESGNIQYF	TGTGCCTGGGGGAGGGAGTCAGGAAACATTCAGTACTTC
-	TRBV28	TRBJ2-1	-	CASSLYPGEFYNEQFF	TGTGCCAGCAGTTTATATCCAGGGGAGTTCTACAATGAGCAGTTCTTC
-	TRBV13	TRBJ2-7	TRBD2	CASSPWTSGGYGSYEQYF	TGTGCCAGCAGCCCCTGGACTAGCGGGGGGTACGGCTCCTACGAGCAGTACTTC
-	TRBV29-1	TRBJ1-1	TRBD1	CSVEQGGTEAFF	TGCAGCGTTGAGCAGGGGGGGACTGAAGCTTTCTTT
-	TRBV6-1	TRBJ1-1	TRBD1	CASSDVKGANTEAFF	TGTGCCAGCAGTGACGTCAAGGGGGCGAACACTGAAGCTTTCTTT
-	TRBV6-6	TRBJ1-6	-	CASSFLSSYNSPLHF	TGTGCCAGCAGTTTTCTGAGCTCCTATAATTCACCCCTCCACTTT